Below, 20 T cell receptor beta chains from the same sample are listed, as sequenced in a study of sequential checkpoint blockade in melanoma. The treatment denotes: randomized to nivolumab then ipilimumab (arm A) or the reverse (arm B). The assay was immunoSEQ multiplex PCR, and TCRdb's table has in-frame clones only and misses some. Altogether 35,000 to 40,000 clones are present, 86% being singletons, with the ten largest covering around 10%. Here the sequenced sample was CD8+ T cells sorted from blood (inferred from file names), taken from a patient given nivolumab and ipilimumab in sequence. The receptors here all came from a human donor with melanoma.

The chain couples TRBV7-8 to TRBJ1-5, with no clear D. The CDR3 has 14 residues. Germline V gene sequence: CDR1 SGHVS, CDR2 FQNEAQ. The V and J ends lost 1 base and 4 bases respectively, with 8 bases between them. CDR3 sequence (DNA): TGTGCCAGCAGCTTAGATCCTTTGAATCAGCCCCAGCATTTT. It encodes CASSLDPLNQPQHF.

CDR3 amino acids: CASIEQGALYEQYV. For the CDR3, the DNA is TGTGCCAGCATTGAACAGGGGGCCCTCTACGAGCAGTACGTC. The chain employs TRBV2 and TRBJ2-7; TRBD1 matches 9 bases. Germline lookup yields CDR1 SNHLY and CDR2 FYNNEI. The CDR3 is made up of 14 amino acids.

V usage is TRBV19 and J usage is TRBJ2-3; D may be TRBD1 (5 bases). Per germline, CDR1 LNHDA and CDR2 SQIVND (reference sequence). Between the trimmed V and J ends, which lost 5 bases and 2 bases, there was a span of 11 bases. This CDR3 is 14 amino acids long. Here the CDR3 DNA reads TGTGCCAGTAGTCAACCGACAGCCACAGATACGCAGTATTTT. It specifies CASSQPTATDTQYF.

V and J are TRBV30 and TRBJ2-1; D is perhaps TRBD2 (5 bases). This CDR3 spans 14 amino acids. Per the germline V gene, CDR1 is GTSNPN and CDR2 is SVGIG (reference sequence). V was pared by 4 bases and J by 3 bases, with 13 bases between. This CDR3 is CAWIGGVGYNEQFF. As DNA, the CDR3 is TGTGCCTGGATAGGAGGTGTGGGCTACAATGAGCAGTTCTTC.

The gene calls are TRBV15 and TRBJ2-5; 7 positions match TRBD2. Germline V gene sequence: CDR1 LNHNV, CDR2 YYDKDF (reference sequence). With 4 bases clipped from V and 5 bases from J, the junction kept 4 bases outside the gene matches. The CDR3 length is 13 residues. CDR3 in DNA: TGTGCCACCAGCACCGGGAGGAGGGAGACCCAGTACTTC. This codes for CATSTGRRETQYF.

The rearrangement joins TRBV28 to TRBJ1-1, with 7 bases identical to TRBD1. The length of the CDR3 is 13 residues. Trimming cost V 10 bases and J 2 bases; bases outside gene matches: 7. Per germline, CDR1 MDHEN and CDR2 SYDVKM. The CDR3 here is CAIPGQTNTEAFF. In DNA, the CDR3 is TGTGCCATCCCGGGACAGACCAACACTGAAGCTTTCTTT.

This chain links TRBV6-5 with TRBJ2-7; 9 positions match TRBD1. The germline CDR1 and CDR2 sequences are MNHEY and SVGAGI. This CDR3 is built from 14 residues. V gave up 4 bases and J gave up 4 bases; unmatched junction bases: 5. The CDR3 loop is CASSLGTGWYEQYF. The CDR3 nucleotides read TGTGCCAGCAGTTTGGGGACAGGGTGGTACGAGCAGTACTTC.

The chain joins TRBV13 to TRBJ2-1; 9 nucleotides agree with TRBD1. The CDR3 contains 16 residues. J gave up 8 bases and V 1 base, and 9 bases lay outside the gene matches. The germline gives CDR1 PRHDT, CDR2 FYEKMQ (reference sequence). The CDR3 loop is CASSLVGHRDRDEQFF. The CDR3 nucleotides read TGTGCCAGCAGCTTAGTGGGCCACCGGGACAGGGATGAGCAGTTCTTC.

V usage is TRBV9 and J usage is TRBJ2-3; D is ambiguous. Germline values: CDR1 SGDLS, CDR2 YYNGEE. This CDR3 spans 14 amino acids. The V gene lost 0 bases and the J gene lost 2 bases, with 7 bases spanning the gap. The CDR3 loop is CASSVGTNTDTQYF. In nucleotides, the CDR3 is TGTGCCAGCAGCGTAGGAACTAACACAGATACGCAGTATTTT. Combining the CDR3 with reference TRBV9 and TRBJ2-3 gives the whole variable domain DSGVTQTPKHLITATGQRVTLRCSPRSGDLSVYWYQQSLDQGLQFLIQYYNGEERAKGNILERFSAQQFPDLHSELNLSSLELGDSALYFCASSVGTNTDTQYFGPGTRLTVL.

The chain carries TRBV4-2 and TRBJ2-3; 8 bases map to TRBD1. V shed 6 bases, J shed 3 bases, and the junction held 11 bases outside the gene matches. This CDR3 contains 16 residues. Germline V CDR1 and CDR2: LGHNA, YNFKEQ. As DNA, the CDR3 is TGTGCCAGCAGAGCTACGAGACAGGGGAATACAGATACGCAGTATTTT. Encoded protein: CASRATRQGNTDTQYF.

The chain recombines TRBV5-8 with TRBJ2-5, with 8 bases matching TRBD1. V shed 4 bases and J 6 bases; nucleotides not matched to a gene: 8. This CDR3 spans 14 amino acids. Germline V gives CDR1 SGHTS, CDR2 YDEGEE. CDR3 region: CASSPRTGWKTQYF. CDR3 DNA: TGTGCCAGCAGCCCCCGGACAGGGTGGAAGACCCAGTACTTC. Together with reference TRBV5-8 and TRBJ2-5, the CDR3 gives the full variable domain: EAGVTQSPTHLIKTRGQQATLRCSPISGHTSVYWYQQALGLGLQFLLWYDEGEERNRGNFPPRFSGRQFPNYSSELNVNALELEDSALYLCASSPRTGWKTQYFGPGTRLLVL.

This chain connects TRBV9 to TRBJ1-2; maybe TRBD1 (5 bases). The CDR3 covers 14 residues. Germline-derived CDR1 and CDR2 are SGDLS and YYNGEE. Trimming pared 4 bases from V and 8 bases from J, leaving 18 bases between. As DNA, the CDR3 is TGTGCCAGCAGCTTCGGGACTGACGTGGGGGGCTACACCTTC. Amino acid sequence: CASSFGTDVGGYTF. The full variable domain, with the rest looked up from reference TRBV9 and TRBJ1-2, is DSGVTQTPKHLITATGQRVTLRCSPRSGDLSVYWYQQSLDQGLQFLIQYYNGEERAKGNILERFSAQQFPDLHSELNLSSLELGDSALYFCASSFGTDVGGYTFGSGTRLTVV.

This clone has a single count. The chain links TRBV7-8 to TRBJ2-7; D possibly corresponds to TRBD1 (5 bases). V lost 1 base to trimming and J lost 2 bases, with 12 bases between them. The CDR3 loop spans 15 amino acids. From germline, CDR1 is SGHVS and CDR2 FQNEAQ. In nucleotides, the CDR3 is TGTGCCAGCAGCTTAGGAGGTGACAGCACCTACGAGCAGTACTTC. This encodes CASSLGGDSTYEQYF.

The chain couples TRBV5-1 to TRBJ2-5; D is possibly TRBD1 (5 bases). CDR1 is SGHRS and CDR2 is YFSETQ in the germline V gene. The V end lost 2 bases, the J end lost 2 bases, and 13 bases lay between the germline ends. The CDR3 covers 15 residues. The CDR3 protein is CASSFPRQQQETQYF. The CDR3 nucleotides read TGCGCCAGCAGCTTTCCCCGACAGCAACAAGAGACCCAGTACTTC.

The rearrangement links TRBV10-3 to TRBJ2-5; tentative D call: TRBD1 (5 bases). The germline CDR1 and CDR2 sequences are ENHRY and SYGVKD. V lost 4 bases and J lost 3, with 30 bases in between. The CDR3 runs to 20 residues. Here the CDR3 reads CAISGDTRAPIFERKETQYF. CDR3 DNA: TGTGCCATCAGTGGCGATACCAGGGCCCCTATCTTTGAAAGAAAAGAGACCCAGTACTTC.

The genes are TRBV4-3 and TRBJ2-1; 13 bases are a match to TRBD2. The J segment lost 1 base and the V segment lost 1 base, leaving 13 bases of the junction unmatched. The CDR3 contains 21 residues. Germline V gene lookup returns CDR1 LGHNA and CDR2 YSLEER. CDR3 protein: CASSQVVGLAGVRKSYNEQFF. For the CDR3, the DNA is TGCGCCAGCAGCCAAGTCGTTGGACTAGCGGGAGTCAGGAAATCCTACAATGAGCAGTTCTTC.

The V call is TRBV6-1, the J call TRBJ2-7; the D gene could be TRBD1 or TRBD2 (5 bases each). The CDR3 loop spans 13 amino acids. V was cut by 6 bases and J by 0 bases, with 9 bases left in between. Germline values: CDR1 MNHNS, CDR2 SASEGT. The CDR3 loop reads CASRDTSSYEQYV. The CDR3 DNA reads TGTGCCAGCAGGGACACTAGCTCCTACGAGCAGTACGTC.

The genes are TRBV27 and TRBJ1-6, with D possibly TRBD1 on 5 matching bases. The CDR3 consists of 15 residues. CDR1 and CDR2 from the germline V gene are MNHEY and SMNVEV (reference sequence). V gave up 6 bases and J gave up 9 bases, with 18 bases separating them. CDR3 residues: CASRSLTARSSPLHF. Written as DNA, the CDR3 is TGTGCCAGCAGATCCCTGACAGCCAGGAGTTCACCCCTCCACTTT.

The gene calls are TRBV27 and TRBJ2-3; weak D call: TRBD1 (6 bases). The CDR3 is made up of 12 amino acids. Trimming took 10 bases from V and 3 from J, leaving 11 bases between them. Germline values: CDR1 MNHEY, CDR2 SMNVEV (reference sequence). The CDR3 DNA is TGTGCCACCCTCCAGGGGACAGATACGCAGTATTTT. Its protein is CATLQGTDTQYF.

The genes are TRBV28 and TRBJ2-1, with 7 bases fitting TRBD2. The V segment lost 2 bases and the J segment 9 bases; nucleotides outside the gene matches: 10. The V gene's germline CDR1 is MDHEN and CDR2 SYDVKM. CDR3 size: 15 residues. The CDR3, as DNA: TGTGCCAGCAGTTTAGGAGTGGGCGGGAGCGTTGAGCAGTTCTTC. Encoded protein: CASSLGVGGSVEQFF.